This is a list of T cell receptor beta chains from one sample in a study of blood T cell repertoires in COVID-19. Sequencing was performed with immunoSEQ multiplex PCR; in TCRdb, only in-frame clones are kept and a portion is missing. The repertoire holds 100,000 to 140,000 clones, with about 90% as singletons. The specimen sequenced was peripheral blood. Source of these receptors: a woman in her 30s with acute or convalescent COVID-19. Each CDR3 is given with its conserved first and last residue. A D gene is named only where the DNA matches it firmly. Clone size is not always given. Where it is, it says once, few, many or a class for expanded clones.

D	V	size	J	DNA	CDR3
TRBD2	TRBV5-4	-	TRBJ2-3	TGTGCCAGCAGCTCCAAGGGGGGCGGGAGGGCCGAAGATACGCAGTATTTT	CASSSKGGGRAEDTQYF
-	TRBV29-1	-	TRBJ1-2	TGCAGCGTTGAGAGGGCTTTCTATGGCTACACCTTC	CSVERAFYGYTF
-	TRBV7-2	-	TRBJ2-7	TGTGCCAGCAGCTTATCCCGAGGCAGAGCCTACGAGCAGTACTTC	CASSLSRGRAYEQYF
TRBD2	TRBV2	-	TRBJ2-2	TGTGCCAGCAGTCCACGACTAGCGGGGGCGTCCGGGGAGCTGTTTTTT	CASSPRLAGASGELFF
TRBD2	TRBV29-1	-	TRBJ2-3	TGCAGCACAAAGACTAGCGGGAGACGGGCAGATACGCAGTATTTT	CSTKTSGRRADTQYF
TRBD2	TRBV24-1	-	TRBJ2-1	TGTGCCACCAGTGAAGGACTAGCGGGGGCTTCCTACAATGAGCAGTTCTTC	CATSEGLAGASYNEQFF
-	TRBV15	-	TRBJ1-2	TGTGCCACCGTGGGTGTGCGGGAGGGCTACACCTTC	CATVGVREGYTF
-	TRBV7-4	-	TRBJ1-5	TGTGCCAGCAGCTTTGGGACACCTAGCAATCAGCCCCAGCATTTT	CASSFGTPSNQPQHF
-	TRBV7-8	-	TRBJ2-7	TGTGCCAGCAGCCTCGGGACTCGATACGAGCAGTACTTC	CASSLGTRYEQYF
-	TRBV9	-	TRBJ1-4	TGTGCCAGCAGCGTCACTTCAACTAATGAAAAACTGTTTTTT	CASSVTSTNEKLFF
-	TRBV6-2/TRBV6-3	-	TRBJ2-3	TGTGCCAGCAGTGGGAAAGTCCGGGACTCAACTAGCACAGATACGCAGTATTTT	CASSGKVRDSTSTDTQYF
-	TRBV6-5	-	TRBJ1-1	TGTGCCAGCAGGAAGGGGGTTGTCACTGAAGCTTTCTTT	CASRKGVVTEAFF
TRBD1	TRBV18	-	TRBJ2-3	TGTGCCAGCTCAAAGAACAGGGGTGTTGGCACAGATACGCAGTATTTT	CASSKNRGVGTDTQYF
-	TRBV5-1	-	TRBJ1-1	TGCGCCAGCAGCTTGACTCAAGCTCTTGAAGCTTTCTTT	CASSLTQALEAFF
-	TRBV7-2	-	TRBJ2-5	TGTGCCAGCAGCATCGGCGTCCTAGGTAGTAAGACCCAGTACTTC	CASSIGVLGSKTQYF
-	TRBV4-2	-	TRBJ1-2	TGTGCCAGCAGCCAAGATTCACAGAATTCCTATGGCTACACCTTC	CASSQDSQNSYGYTF
-	TRBV5-4	-	TRBJ2-1	TGTGCCAGCAGCTTTGTAGAGCTGTCCTACAATGAGCAGTTCTTC	CASSFVELSYNEQFF
TRBD2	TRBV4-2	-	TRBJ2-2	TGTGCCAGCAGCCAAGTAGTAAGCGGGGGGGCTTACACCGGGGAGCTGTTTTTT	CASSQVVSGGAYTGELFF
-	TRBV18	-	TRBJ2-7	TGTGCCAGCTCGGCCGGGCAGGGGATTATATACGAGCAGTACTTC	CASSAGQGIIYEQYF
TRBD1	TRBV19	-	TRBJ2-1	TGTGCCAGTAACCCAGACAGGGTGGGGCACAATGAGCAGTTCTTC	CASNPDRVGHNEQFF
-	TRBV4-1	-	TRBJ1-5	TGCGCCAGCAGCCCCTCAGGACACAATAGCAATCAGCCCCAGCATTTT	CASSPSGHNSNQPQHF
TRBD2	TRBV9	-	TRBJ2-3	TGTGCCAGCAGCGTAGGGGCTAGCGGGAGTAGAAGAGGGGTCGGGACAGATACGCAGTATTTT	CASSVGASGSRRGVGTDTQYF
TRBD1	TRBV28	-	TRBJ1-5	TGTGCCAGCAGGGGACAGACGAGCAATCAGCCCCAGCATTTT	CASRGQTSNQPQHF
-	TRBV14	-	TRBJ2-1	TGTGCCAGCAGCAAGGGTGGAGGACGGTCCTACAATGAGCAGTTCTTC	CASSKGGGRSYNEQFF
TRBD2	TRBV24-1	-	TRBJ2-2	TGTGCCACCAGCGAAACTAGCGGGCCGAACACCGGGGAGCTGTTTTTT	CATSETSGPNTGELFF
TRBD1	TRBV15	-	TRBJ1-2	TGTGCCACCAGCAGAGATTTGCCAGGGGGGAAATATGGCTACACCTTC	CATSRDLPGGKYGYTF
TRBD2	TRBV7-2	-	TRBJ2-7	TGTGCCAGCAGCAGAGCTCTAGCGGGAGGGGTCGACGAGCAGTACTTC	CASSRALAGGVDEQYF
-	TRBV6-2/TRBV6-3	-	TRBJ1-5	TGTGCCAGCAGTTACTCGAGCGGGCTGGTGGGGCCCCAGCATTTT	CASSYSSGLVGPQHF
-	TRBV7-8	-	TRBJ1-5	TGTGCCAGCAGCTTGGAACCCCTCAGGCAGCCCCAGCATTTT	CASSLEPLRQPQHF
TRBD1	TRBV28	-	TRBJ2-7	TGTGCCAGCAGCTACGAGAATCCAGGGGGCTCCGACGAGCAGTACTTC	CASSYENPGGSDEQYF
TRBD2	TRBV5-4	-	TRBJ2-7	TGTGCCAGCACCTCCGGGACTAGCGCCTCCTACGAGCAGTACTTC	CASTSGTSASYEQYF
-	TRBV10-3	-	TRBJ2-1	TGTGCCACAAACAATAATTACAATGAGCAGTTCTTC	CATNNNYNEQFF
-	TRBV4-1	-	TRBJ1-5	TGCGCCAGCAGCCAACTACAGGGAAATCAGCCCCAGCATTTT	CASSQLQGNQPQHF
-	TRBV2	-	TRBJ1-4	TGTGCCAGCAGAAACGGAAAACTGTTTTTT	CASRNGKLFF
TRBD1	TRBV29-1	-	TRBJ1-5	TGCAGCGCCGGGGGGACAGGGAATCAGCCCCAGCATTTT	CSAGGTGNQPQHF
TRBD2	TRBV3-1/TRBV3-2	-	TRBJ2-3	TGTGCCAGCAGCCAAGAGTCTAGCGGAGATACGCAGTATTTT	CASSQESSGDTQYF
TRBD1	TRBV9	few	TRBJ1-2	TGTGCCAGCGGACAGGGCCTTTATGGCTACACCTTC	CASGQGLYGYTF
-	TRBV7-9	-	TRBJ2-5	TGTGCCAGCAGCCTTCGGACAGAACCGGAGACCCAGTACTTC	CASSLRTEPETQYF
-	TRBV11-2	-	TRBJ1-2	TGTGCCAGCAGCCTCGCAAGGGGGGGCTATGGCTACACCTTC	CASSLARGGYGYTF
TRBD2	TRBV3-1/TRBV3-2	-	TRBJ2-7	TGTGCCAGCAGCCAAGTTTCTAGCGGGAGCGCAGACCAGCAGTCCTACGAGCAGTACTTC	CASSQVSSGSADQQSYEQYF
-	TRBV6-1	-	TRBJ2-6	TGTGCCAGCAGTGACTTACCAGGAAGCTCTGGGGCCAACGTCCTGACTTTC	CASSDLPGSSGANVLTF
TRBD1	TRBV28	-	TRBJ2-7	TGTGCCAGCAGTCGGGACAGACCCTACGAGCAGTACTTC	CASSRDRPYEQYF
-	TRBV5-6	-	TRBJ1-5	TGTGCCAGCACTATGGCTGGGGGCCAGCCCCAGCATTTT	CASTMAGGQPQHF
-	TRBV2	-	TRBJ2-3	TGTGCCAGCAGTGCCCTGAGGACTGAGGCGCAGTATTTT	CASSALRTEAQYF
-	TRBV11-2	-	TRBJ2-1	TGTGCCAGCAGCTTAGAAGGAGGCCCGGGCTACAATGAGCAGTTCTTC	CASSLEGGPGYNEQFF
-	TRBV4-3	once	TRBJ2-1	TGCGCCAGCAGCCAAGTGGGCGGGGAAGGTGAGCAGTTCTTC	CASSQVGGEGEQFF
TRBD1	TRBV4-1	-	TRBJ1-2	TGCGCCAGCAGCCAGACAGGGGGAGTACGGTATGGCTACACCTTC	CASSQTGGVRYGYTF
-	TRBV6-1	-	TRBJ1-6	TGTGCCAGCAGTGAACAGGGAAGTTCACCCCTCCACTTT	CASSEQGSSPLHF
-	TRBV9	-	TRBJ2-5	TGTGCCAGCAGCGTAGACACAGAGACCCAGTACTTC	CASSVDTETQYF